This is a list of T cell receptor beta chains from one sample in a study of T cell responses to AZD1222 COVID-19 vaccine. Clones were sequenced by immunoSEQ multiplex PCR, and TCRdb holds only the in-frame ones, with some missing. Of around 95,000 clones listed, about 93% were seen once; the top ten hold around 1.7%. This specimen was peripheral blood, taken on day 0 of AZD1222 vaccination. The source of these receptors is an adult in good health. Each CDR3 is given with its conserved first and last residue. Each record gives: D gene, V gene, clone size, J gene, CDR3 protein, CDR3 DNA. D genes are given only for firm matches. Some rows have no size entry. The others give once, few or many, or a class for an expanded clone.

d_gene: TRBD1
v_gene: TRBV14
abundance: NA
j_gene: TRBJ2-1
CDR3aa: CASSQDLGQGYNEQFF
CDR3nt: TGTGCCAGCAGCCAAGATTTGGGACAGGGCTACAATGAGCAGTTCTTC

d_gene: NA
v_gene: TRBV14
abundance: once
j_gene: TRBJ1-1
CDR3aa: CASSQGYGIGWAFF
CDR3nt: TGTGCCAGCAGCCAAGGGTACGGGATCGGCTGGGCTTTCTTT

d_gene: NA
v_gene: TRBV12-3/TRBV12-4
abundance: NA
j_gene: TRBJ2-2
CDR3aa: CASSKGNGELFF
CDR3nt: TGTGCCAGCAGTAAGGGTAACGGGGAGCTGTTTTTT

d_gene: NA
v_gene: TRBV7-2
abundance: NA
j_gene: TRBJ1-6
CDR3aa: CASSLRARGANSPLHF
CDR3nt: TGTGCCAGCAGCTTAAGGGCTCGGGGGGCGAATTCACCCCTCCACTTT

d_gene: TRBD1
v_gene: TRBV9
abundance: NA
j_gene: TRBJ1-5
CDR3aa: CASSLRTGQSNQPQHF
CDR3nt: TGTGCCAGCAGCCTCCGGACGGGACAGAGCAATCAGCCCCAGCATTTT

d_gene: NA
v_gene: TRBV15
abundance: NA
j_gene: TRBJ2-5
CDR3aa: CATSRDQQETQYF
CDR3nt: TGTGCCACCAGCAGGGACCAACAAGAGACCCAGTACTTC

d_gene: TRBD1
v_gene: TRBV28
abundance: NA
j_gene: TRBJ1-1
CDR3aa: CASGTALMDTEAFF
CDR3nt: TGTGCCAGCGGGACAGCTCTTATGGACACTGAAGCTTTCTTT

d_gene: NA
v_gene: TRBV5-6
abundance: NA
j_gene: TRBJ2-3
CDR3aa: CASSLAGTQRADTQYF
CDR3nt: TGTGCCAGCAGCTTGGCCGGGACCCAAAGGGCGGATACGCAGTATTTT

d_gene: TRBD2
v_gene: TRBV28
abundance: NA
j_gene: TRBJ2-7
CDR3aa: CASSTGLVYEQYF
CDR3nt: TGTGCCAGCAGCACGGGACTAGTCTACGAGCAGTACTTC

d_gene: NA
v_gene: TRBV28
abundance: NA
j_gene: TRBJ2-6
CDR3aa: CASRPRMVVGANVLTF
CDR3nt: TGTGCCAGCAGGCCCCGAATGGTGGTCGGGGCCAACGTCCTGACTTTC

d_gene: TRBD1
v_gene: TRBV2
abundance: NA
j_gene: TRBJ1-1
CDR3aa: CASSGSQGTEAFF
CDR3nt: TGTGCCAGCAGTGGGTCACAGGGGACTGAAGCTTTCTTT

d_gene: NA
v_gene: TRBV6-5
abundance: once
j_gene: TRBJ2-7
CDR3aa: CASSYSGGPSSYEQYF
CDR3nt: TGTGCCAGCAGTTACAGTGGAGGGCCGAGCTCCTACGAGCAGTACTTC

d_gene: TRBD2
v_gene: TRBV6-5
abundance: NA
j_gene: TRBJ2-1
CDR3aa: CASSPLAGAGNEQFF
CDR3nt: TGTGCCAGCAGCCCACTAGCGGGAGCCGGGAATGAGCAGTTCTTC

d_gene: NA
v_gene: TRBV3-1/TRBV3-2
abundance: NA
j_gene: TRBJ2-7
CDR3aa: CASSQGQGRYEQYF
CDR3nt: TGTGCCAGCAGCCAAGGGCAGGGTAGGTACGAGCAGTACTTC

d_gene: TRBD2
v_gene: TRBV28
abundance: NA
j_gene: TRBJ2-3
CDR3aa: CASVDPSGRWQYF
CDR3nt: TGTGCCAGCGTCGACCCTAGCGGGAGATGGCAGTATTTT

d_gene: NA
v_gene: TRBV19
abundance: NA
j_gene: TRBJ2-1
CDR3aa: CASTPSSPNKPSYNEQFF
CDR3nt: TGTGCCAGTACCCCCTCTAGCCCCAATAAACCCTCCTACAATGAGCAGTTCTTC

d_gene: TRBD2
v_gene: TRBV7-3
abundance: NA
j_gene: TRBJ2-1
CDR3aa: CASSTSGMAHNEQFF
CDR3nt: TGTGCCAGCAGCACCAGCGGGATGGCTCACAATGAGCAGTTCTTC

d_gene: TRBD2
v_gene: TRBV9
abundance: NA
j_gene: TRBJ2-5
CDR3aa: CASSTPGGGYQETQYF
CDR3nt: TGTGCCAGCAGCACCCCGGGGGGGGGATACCAAGAGACCCAGTACTTC

d_gene: TRBD1
v_gene: TRBV6-6
abundance: once
j_gene: TRBJ2-4
CDR3aa: CASRGQNLAKNIQYF
CDR3nt: TGTGCCAGCAGGGGACAGAATCTAGCCAAAAACATTCAGTACTTC

d_gene: TRBD2
v_gene: TRBV3-1/TRBV3-2
abundance: NA
j_gene: TRBJ2-2
CDR3aa: CASSPGGTMNTGELFF
CDR3nt: TGTGCCAGCAGCCCGGGGGGGACTATGAACACCGGGGAGCTGTTTTTT

d_gene: NA
v_gene: TRBV28
abundance: NA
j_gene: TRBJ2-5
CDR3aa: CASKRGSKETQYF
CDR3nt: TGTGCCAGCAAGAGAGGCTCTAAGGAGACCCAGTACTTC

d_gene: TRBD1
v_gene: TRBV7-3
abundance: NA
j_gene: TRBJ2-6
CDR3aa: CASSSLRDRAFSGANVLTF
CDR3nt: TGTGCCAGCAGCTCTCTCCGGGACAGAGCTTTCTCTGGGGCCAACGTCCTGACTTTC

d_gene: TRBD1
v_gene: TRBV7-3
abundance: NA
j_gene: TRBJ1-3
CDR3aa: CASSLMGQGARGNTIYF
CDR3nt: TGTGCCAGCAGCTTAATGGGGCAGGGGGCGCGAGGAAACACCATATATTTT

d_gene: NA
v_gene: TRBV6-5
abundance: NA
j_gene: TRBJ2-7
CDR3aa: CASSYSNKAPYEQYF
CDR3nt: TGTGCCAGCAGTTACTCGAACAAGGCACCCTACGAGCAGTACTTC

d_gene: NA
v_gene: TRBV23-1
abundance: NA
j_gene: TRBJ1-3
CDR3aa: CASSQFEVSSGNTIYF
CDR3nt: TGCGCCAGCAGTCAATTTGAAGTAAGTAGTGGAAACACCATATATTTT

d_gene: NA
v_gene: TRBV7-2
abundance: NA
j_gene: TRBJ1-1
CDR3aa: CASRRLRDTEAFF
CDR3nt: TGTGCCAGCAGAAGACTGAGGGACACTGAAGCTTTCTTT